Here is one T cell receptor beta chain with its context. Its target is not known. These data come from a study of T cell repertoires in cytomegalovirus infection. TCRdb re-derived calls from the reads in MiXCR, one entry per CDR3 protein. This table holds about 70,000 distinct CDR3 sequences, more than 20% found once. Sequenced here: CD8+ T cells from cultured PBMCs, sampled from culture after CMV antigen stimulation. The receptor comes from a human donor in good health (CMV status not recorded). Some clones in this sample may be carry-over from other donors' samples.

CDR3 in DNA: TGTGCCAGCACCGGTACCGACAGGGCTGGGACCTACGAGCAGTACTTC. Translation: CASTGTDRAGTYEQYF. The chain joins TRBV12-3 or TRBV12-4 to TRBJ2-7, with 7 bases lining up with TRBD1. This CDR3 comprises 16 residues. V gave up 7 bases and J gave up 2 bases; unmatched junction bases: 14.